This T cell receptor beta chain was retrieved from a study of CD8 T cells in Susac syndrome. CDR1 is MGHRA and CDR2 is YSYEKL in the germline V gene. The junction had 1 base not matched to a gene; V was cut back by 2 bases and J by 4 bases. The CDR3 length is 13 residues. RNA amounts of roughly 0.45 to 1 ug underwent reverse transcription with random hexamers. TCRdb reprocessed the immunoSEQ multiplex PCR reads via MiXCR and lists one record per CDR3 protein. The table shows over 80,000 distinct CDR3 sequences, with 90% to 95% occurring only once. V gene TRBV4-1 combines with J gene TRBJ2-7; 8 bases agree with TRBD1. The sequenced sample was CD8+ T cells from PBMCs. This sequence was found in a human donor in good health. CDR3: CASSQTGGYEQYF. Here the CDR3 DNA reads TGCGCCAGCAGCCAAACAGGGGGATACGAGCAGTACTTC.